This T cell receptor beta chain was recovered during a study of T cells in Graves' hyperthyroidism and ophthalmopathy. Study as a whole: Peripheral blood samples were taken at initial diagnosis, prior to any treatment.

Using RNA transcripts as the source, TCR beta CDR3 regions were amplified. During a first-round RT-PCR of the TCR CDR3, the HTBI primer set was used. One entry per CDR3 protein, called by TCRdb with MiXCR from the multiplex PCR reads. The table has more than 300,000 distinct CDR3 sequences, approximately 15% seen once; the top ten hold 20% to 25%. Germline V gene sequence: CDR1 MNHNS, CDR2 SASEGT. The CDR3 extends over 12 amino acids. The V gene end was trimmed by 7 bases and the J gene end by 7 bases; junction bases not matched to a gene: 6. Ten or more counts support this clonotype. Its target is unknown. Researchers barred patients who had uncontrolled infection, other autoimmune disease, pregnancy or lactation. PBMCs were collected from an approximately 9.5 ml volume of fresh peripheral blood. General study findings and limits: Stable hyperthyroidism was told apart from ophthalmopathy by a model built on 13 V-J features.

The chain has TRBV6-1 and TRBJ1-1; the match to TRBD1 covers 7 bases. This clonotype was sampled from a woman in her thirties with Graves' hyperthyroidism. Material for sequencing was blood. This chain's CDR3 is CASIPGTVEAFF. CDR3 DNA sequence: TGTGCCAGCATCCCCGGGACAGTTGAAGCTTTCTTT.